This TCR beta chain was documented in a study of T-cell reconstitution after alpha-beta-depleted transplantation in children. This CDR3 has 16 amino acids. The trim removed 1 base at V and 3 bases at J, leaving 6 bases unmatched. Germline values: CDR1 MNHEY, CDR2 SVGEGT. Study-wide points: About two months after transplant, alpha-beta T cells reportedly came from several hundred expanded graft clones. The study traced high day-60 TCRbeta diversity in some patients to surviving recipient T cells and thymic progenitors. T-cell counts and diversity at one year post-transplant came mainly from newly produced T cells.

Preparing the TCRbeta library involved the use of unique molecular identifiers. TCRdb passed the PCR reads through MiXCR, listing each CDR3 protein once. Found here are 250,000 to 400,000 distinct CDR3 sequences, approximately 23% of them singletons; the top ten hold approximately 9.9%. For this clonotype: The target antigen is unknown.

The TCR was taken from a male patient between 5 and 17 years old who had a stem cell transplant for acute lymphoblastic leukemia, so the T cells may come from the graft donor. This material consisted of PBMCs, mostly from graft donor cells, taken 180 days after TCRalphabeta/CD19-depleted stem cell transplant. The rearrangement joins TRBV6-2 or TRBV6-3 to TRBJ2-7, with 10 bases identical to TRBD2. In DNA form, the CDR3 reads TGTGCCAGCAGTTACTATTTTGTAGCGGGAGGCTACGAGCAGTACTTC. Translated, it gives CASSYYFVAGGYEQYF.